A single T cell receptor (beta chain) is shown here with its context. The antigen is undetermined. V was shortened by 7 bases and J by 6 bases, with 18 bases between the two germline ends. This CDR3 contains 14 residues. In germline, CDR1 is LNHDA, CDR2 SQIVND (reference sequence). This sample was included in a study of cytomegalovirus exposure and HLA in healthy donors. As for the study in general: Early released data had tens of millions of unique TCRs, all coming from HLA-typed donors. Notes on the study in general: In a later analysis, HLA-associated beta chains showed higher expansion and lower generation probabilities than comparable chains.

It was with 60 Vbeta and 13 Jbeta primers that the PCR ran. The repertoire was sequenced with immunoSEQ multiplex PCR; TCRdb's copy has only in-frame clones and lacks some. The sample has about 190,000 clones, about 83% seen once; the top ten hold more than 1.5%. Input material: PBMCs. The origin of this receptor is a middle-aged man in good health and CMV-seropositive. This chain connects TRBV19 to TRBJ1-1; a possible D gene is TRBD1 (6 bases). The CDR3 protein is CASKRGGQGPEAFF. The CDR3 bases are TGTGCCAGTAAAAGGGGCGGCCAGGGGCCTGAAGCTTTCTTT.